Listed below are T cell receptor beta chains from one sample, sequenced in a study of T cells after yellow fever vaccination. Each CDR3 protein gets one entry after TCRdb re-called the 5' RACE reads with MiXCR. The profile shows roughly 62,000 distinct CDR3 sequences, roughly 6.9% of them singletons. The sample consisted of CD8+ T cells sorted from PBMCs, taken on the day of the first yellow fever vaccination. The receptors derive from a man aged 18 to 29 who received the YFV17D yellow fever vaccine. CDR3s include the opening cysteine and the closing phenylalanine or tryptophan. The D gene is left open where the match is weak. Clone size, where shown, is once, few, many, or a class for clones that have expanded.

J	V	D	size	CDR3	DNA
TRBJ1-2	TRBV29-1	NA	NA	CSVIQGLGGFTF	TGCAGCGTGATCCAGGGTCTCGGCGGCTTCACCTTC
TRBJ1-2	TRBV10-3	TRBD1	NA	CATHRGYYGYTF	TGTGCCACCCACAGGGGATACTATGGCTACACCTTC
TRBJ2-1	TRBV7-3	TRBD1	many	CASSSPIQDRDNEQFF	TGTGCCAGCAGCTCCCCAATTCAGGACAGGGACAATGAGCAGTTCTTC
TRBJ2-5	TRBV5-4	NA	NA	CASSSPGDDEETQYF	TGTGCCAGCAGCTCCCCGGGGGATGACGAAGAGACCCAGTACTTC
TRBJ2-3	TRBV25-1	NA	many	CASRSDTQYF	TGTGCCAGCCGATCGGATACGCAGTATTTT
TRBJ2-5	TRBV7-9	NA	few	CASRLGGETQYF	TGTGCCAGCAGACTAGGAGGGGAGACCCAGTACTTC
TRBJ1-1	TRBV5-5	NA	few	CASSFGPGRRNTEAFF	TGTGCCAGCAGCTTTGGACCGGGACGGAGGAACACTGAAGCTTTCTTT
TRBJ2-3	TRBV18	TRBD2	NA	CASSPPGLAVLRTDTQYF	TGTGCCAGCTCACCACCGGGGCTAGCGGTACTTCGCACAGATACGCAGTATTTT
TRBJ2-2	TRBV12-3/TRBV12-4	NA	few	CASSPVGLTNTGELFF	TGTGCCAGCAGTCCCGTGGGACTTACGAACACCGGGGAGCTGTTTTTT
TRBJ2-1	TRBV29-1	NA	NA	CSVNRASYNEQFF	TGCAGCGTTAACAGGGCTTCCTACAATGAGCAGTTCTTC
TRBJ2-2	TRBV6-2/TRBV6-3	NA	many	CASRPSEYRASYTGELFF	TGTGCCAGCAGACCTTCAGAATACAGGGCCTCGTACACCGGGGAGCTGTTTTTT
TRBJ2-2	TRBV5-1	TRBD2	NA	CASSLETSGGTGELFF	TGCGCCAGCAGCTTGGAAACTAGCGGGGGTACCGGGGAGCTGTTTTTT
TRBJ1-2	TRBV5-1	NA	NA	CASSYDVLANYGYTF	TGCGCCAGCAGCTACGACGTCCTAGCTAACTATGGCTACACCTTC
TRBJ2-5	TRBV11-2	NA	few	CASSLDLGGAGETQYF	TGTGCCAGCAGCTTAGATCTTGGGGGGGCGGGGGAGACCCAGTACTTC
TRBJ2-7	TRBV5-6	NA	NA	CASNRGGTGPYEQYF	TGTGCCAGCAACCGCGGGGGGACAGGGCCCTACGAGCAGTACTTC
TRBJ2-1	TRBV6-2/TRBV6-3	NA	NA	CASSYETHNEQFF	TGTGCCAGCAGCTACGAGACCCACAATGAGCAGTTCTTC
TRBJ1-4	TRBV7-9	NA	few	CASSRTGGRDEKLFF	TGTGCCAGCAGCCGGACTGGGGGGCGCGATGAAAAACTGTTTTTT
TRBJ2-1	TRBV6-6	TRBD2	many	CASSLWGGAYNEQFF	TGTGCCAGCAGTTTATGGGGGGGGGCCTACAATGAGCAGTTCTTC
TRBJ1-1	TRBV7-2	NA	few	CASSRRGLNTEAFF	TGTGCCAGCAGCCGGCGGGGGCTAAACACTGAAGCTTTCTTT
TRBJ1-1	TRBV7-9	NA	many	CASSLLGAQAEAFF	TGTGCCAGCAGCTTACTCGGGGCGCAAGCTGAAGCTTTCTTT
TRBJ2-2	TRBV13	NA	NA	CASSFGGMNTGELFF	TGTGCCAGCAGCTTTGGGGGGATGAACACCGGGGAGCTGTTTTTT
TRBJ1-1	TRBV7-2	NA	many	CASSTRSAGEAFF	TGTGCCAGCAGCACCAGATCGGCGGGTGAAGCTTTCTTT
TRBJ2-3	TRBV21-1	NA	NA	CVLRDTQYF	TGTGTACTCCGAGATACGCAGTATTTT
TRBJ1-2	TRBV4-1	NA	many	CASSPRQGVGYGYTF	TGCGCCAGCAGCCCCCGCCAAGGAGTTGGCTATGGCTACACCTTC
TRBJ2-2	TRBV7-9	NA	many	CASSFISGPRGELFF	TGTGCCAGCAGCTTTATTTCAGGGCCCCGAGGGGAGCTGTTTTTT
TRBJ2-5	TRBV6-1	NA	many	CASSEGLEGPQETQYF	TGTGCCAGCAGTGAAGGACTAGAAGGCCCCCAAGAGACCCAGTACTTC
TRBJ2-7	TRBV4-3	TRBD2	many	CASSPFSGKSYEQYF	TGCGCCAGCAGCCCCTTTAGCGGGAAATCCTACGAGCAGTACTTC
TRBJ2-6	TRBV4-2	TRBD1	many	CASSVVPGQASRSGANVLTF	TGTGCCAGCAGCGTCGTCCCGGGACAGGCTTCAAGGTCTGGGGCCAACGTCCTGACTTTC
TRBJ1-3	TRBV6-5	NA	few	CASTIGVGFSGNTIYF	TGTGCCAGCACCATCGGGGTAGGATTCTCTGGAAACACCATATATTTT
TRBJ2-7	TRBV4-3	NA	NA	CASSQDAGDYEQYF	TGCGCCAGCAGCCAAGATGCAGGGGACTACGAGCAGTACTTC
TRBJ2-1	TRBV7-6	TRBD1	NA	CASSPGQGTPHNEQFF	TGTGCCAGCAGCCCCGGACAGGGGACCCCACACAATGAGCAGTTCTTC
TRBJ1-6	TRBV6-1	TRBD1	few	CASSRTLTGYNSPLHF	TGTGCCAGCAGTAGAACCTTGACAGGGTATAATTCACCCCTCCACTTT
TRBJ2-3	TRBV20-1	NA	many	CSASNGGETDTQYF	TGCAGTGCTAGTAACGGGGGAGAAACAGATACGCAGTATTTT
TRBJ2-1	TRBV5-4	NA	NA	CASRKDRFGNEQFF	TGTGCCAGCAGGAAAGACAGGTTCGGCAATGAGCAGTTCTTC
TRBJ2-6	TRBV6-1	TRBD1	NA	CASSITRDSSGANVLTF	TGTGCCAGCAGTATAACCCGGGACAGCTCTGGGGCCAACGTCCTGACTTTC
TRBJ1-5	TRBV5-5	NA	NA	CASSLGQVNQPQHF	TGTGCCAGCAGCTTGGGACAGGTCAATCAGCCCCAGCATTTT
TRBJ2-1	TRBV5-6	NA	many	CASSPTELYNEQFF	TGTGCCAGCAGCCCTACGGAGCTCTACAATGAGCAGTTCTTC
TRBJ2-3	TRBV5-1	NA	many	CASSPGYLTDKHTDTQYF	TGCGCCAGCAGCCCCGGTTATTTAACCGACAAACACACAGATACGCAGTATTTT
TRBJ2-3	TRBV18	NA	many	CASSPWGTSTDTQYF	TGTGCCAGCTCACCGTGGGGGACTAGCACAGATACGCAGTATTTT
TRBJ1-5	TRBV5-6	NA	few	CASSFGSLNQPQHF	TGTGCCAGCAGCTTTGGGTCCCTTAATCAGCCCCAGCATTTT
TRBJ2-1	TRBV10-3	TRBD2	few	CAIMQGLDYYNEQFF	TGTGCCATCATGCAGGGACTAGATTATTACAATGAGCAGTTCTTC
TRBJ2-2	TRBV6-6	TRBD2	NA	CASSSFVGSGGVTGELFF	TGTGCCAGCAGTTCTTTCGTGGGTAGCGGGGGAGTCACCGGGGAGCTGTTTTTT